The subject of this entry is one TCR beta chain. What it binds is not known. In the naive CD8 group, cells lacked CD45RO and were positively selected for CCR7, so terminally differentiated effector memory CD45RA+ cells were left out. The data derive from a study of shared clonotypes between healthy human individuals. Study outcomes and limitations: Approximately 5.4% of naive CD4 clonotypes were common to a handful of donors. Generally, naive subsets came out with larger estimated richness than memory subsets.

Germline V gene sequence: CDR1 KGHSH, CDR2 LQKENI. V shed 6 bases and J shed 0 bases, with 12 bases lying between them. The CDR3 consists of 14 residues. Sorted-subset replicate PCRs used about 200 ng of genomic DNA. This amount corresponded to some 30,000 T cell genomes. Sequencing used immunoSEQ multiplex PCR; TCRdb keeps in-frame clones, though not all of them. The table has some 800,000 clones, nearly 95% seen once. This chain joins TRBV18 and TRBJ2-7; no reliable D call. The TCR sequence derives from a man under 40 in good health. Material: naive CD8+ T cells sorted from blood. This CDR3 is CASSTPRSSYEQYF. The CDR3 DNA sequence: TGTGCCAGCTCGACACCGAGGAGCTCCTACGAGCAGTACTTC.